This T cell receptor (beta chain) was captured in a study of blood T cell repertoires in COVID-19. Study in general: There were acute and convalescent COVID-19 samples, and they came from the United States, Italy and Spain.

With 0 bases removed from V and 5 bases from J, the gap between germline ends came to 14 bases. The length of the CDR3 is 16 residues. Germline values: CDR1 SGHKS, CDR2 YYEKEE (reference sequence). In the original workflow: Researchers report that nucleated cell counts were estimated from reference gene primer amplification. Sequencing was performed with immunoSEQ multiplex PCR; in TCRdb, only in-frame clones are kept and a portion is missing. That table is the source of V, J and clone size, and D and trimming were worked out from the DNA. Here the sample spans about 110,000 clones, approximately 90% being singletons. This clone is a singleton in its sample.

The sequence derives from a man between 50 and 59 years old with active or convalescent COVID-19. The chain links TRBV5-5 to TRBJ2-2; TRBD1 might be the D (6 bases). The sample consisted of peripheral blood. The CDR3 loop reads CASSLGSGGETGELFF. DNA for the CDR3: TGTGCCAGCAGCTTGGGGTCTGGGGGCGAGACCGGGGAGCTGTTTTTT. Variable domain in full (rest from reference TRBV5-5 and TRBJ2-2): DAGVTQSPTHLIKTRGQQVTLRCSPISGHKSVSWYQQVLGQGPQFIFQYYEKEERGRGNFPDRFSARQFPNYSSELNVNALLLGDSALYLCASSLGSGGETGELFFGEGSRLTVL.